A selection of T cell receptor beta chains follows, all from one sample in a study of cytomegalovirus exposure and HLA in healthy donors. The protocol was immunoSEQ multiplex PCR, while the TCRdb copy is restricted to in-frame clones and leaves out a portion. The sample consists of some 200,000 clones, 65% to 90% of them appearing once. The material sequenced was PBMCs. The receptors were sampled from a man aged 40-49 years in good health and CMV-seropositive. The CDR3 runs from the conserved cysteine through the conserved F or W. A D gene is named only where the DNA matches it firmly. Size values are once, few and many counts, or a class for expanded clones, and some rows have none.

>TRBV27|TRBJ2-1|-|-
TGTGCCAGCAGTTTCCTCGACTCGGGTGTCAATGAGCAGTTCTTC
CASSFLDSGVNEQFF
>TRBV5-5|TRBJ2-5|-|-
TGTGCCAGCAGTGCAGGGCCTGGACAAGAGACCCAGTACTTC
CASSAGPGQETQYF
>TRBV7-9|TRBJ2-1|-|-
TGTTCCAGCAGCTTAGTCCTCAATGAGCAGTTCTTC
CSSSLVLNEQFF
>TRBV11-1|TRBJ1-6|once|TRBD1
TGTGCCAGCAGCTTAGCGCTAACTCGGGGACAGGGGGCTTCACCCCTCCACTTT
CASSLALTRGQGASPLHF
>TRBV19|TRBJ1-2|-|TRBD1
TGTGCCAGTAGTCTCACAGGGGGCGGTGGCTACACCTTC
CASSLTGGGGYTF
>TRBV7-3|TRBJ2-1|-|-
TGTGCCAGCGGGCGCTCCCACAATGAGCAGTTCTTC
CASGRSHNEQFF
>TRBV7-2|TRBJ2-3|-|-
TGTGCCAGCAGCTTAGATGGTCGGGAGGATACGCAGTATTTT
CASSLDGREDTQYF
>TRBV7-2|TRBJ1-1|-|TRBD1
TGTGCCAGCAGCTCGGGGACAGGCGCTGAAGCTTTCTTT
CASSSGTGAEAFF
>TRBV6-4|TRBJ2-1|-|TRBD2
TGTGCCAGCAGTGAAACTAGCGGGATCCACAATGAGCAGTTCTTC
CASSETSGIHNEQFF
>TRBV6-5|TRBJ1-2|-|TRBD1
TGTGCCAGCAGCAGGGACAGGGAAGCCTATGGCTACACCTTC
CASSRDREAYGYTF
>TRBV19|TRBJ1-2|-|-
TGTGCCAGTGGCCAGGGCGATGGCTACACCTTC
CASGQGDGYTF
>TRBV5-6|TRBJ1-1|-|-
TGTGCCAGCAGCTTGGTCGGGGTGGCCACTGAAGCTTTCTTT
CASSLVGVATEAFF
>TRBV2|TRBJ1-5|-|-
TGTGCCAGCAGTGAAGACAGAAGCGGTCAGCCCCAGCATTTT
CASSEDRSGQPQHF
>TRBV7-2|TRBJ2-5|-|TRBD2
TGTGCCAGCAGCGCCACGACCCTTAGCGGGGGGAGGGAAGAGACCCAGTACTTC
CASSATTLSGGREETQYF
>TRBV5-1|TRBJ2-5|-|TRBD1
TGCGCCAGCAGCTCTCCGGGACAGCAAGAGACCCAGTACTTC
CASSSPGQQETQYF
>TRBV2|TRBJ2-5|-|TRBD2
TGTGCCAGCAGAAGGGACGGGAGGGAGACCCAGTACTTC
CASRRDGRETQYF
>TRBV7-2|TRBJ1-1|-|TRBD1
TGTGCCAGCAGCTTAGAAGGGGGCCACACTGAAGCTTTCTTT
CASSLEGGHTEAFF
>TRBV7-3|TRBJ2-3|-|TRBD2
TGTGCCAGCAGCGAAGGGACTAGCCCCACAGATACGCAGTATTTT
CASSEGTSPTDTQYF
>TRBV2|TRBJ2-5|-|-
TGTGCCAGCACCACCCCGTGGGGTCGGGGCCAAGAGACCCAGTACTTC
CASTTPWGRGQETQYF
>TRBV6-5|TRBJ1-2|-|-
TGTGCCAGCAGTTCCCGGGCAGGGATCTCTGGCTACACCTTC
CASSSRAGISGYTF
>TRBV1|TRBJ2-3|-|-
TGCACCAGCAGACCCGGACTAGCGGGGGACCAGTATCAGGGCACAGATACGCAGTATTTT
CTSRPGLAGDQYQGTDTQYF
>TRBV5-1|TRBJ2-5|-|TRBD2
TGCGCCAGCAGCCCTAGCGGGGGGGCCTTGGAGACCCAGTACTTC
CASSPSGGALETQYF
>TRBV28|TRBJ2-2|-|-
TGTGCCAGCAGTACAGGGTCCCCCGGGGAGCTGTTTTTT
CASSTGSPGELFF
>TRBV6-1|TRBJ1-4|-|TRBD1
TGTGCCAGCAGTGAGGTGGCAGGGGGCGAAAAACTGTTTTTT
CASSEVAGGEKLFF
>TRBV5-1|TRBJ2-5|-|TRBD2
TGCGCCAGCAGCTCCGGAACATTACTAGCGCAACAAGAGACCCAGTACTTC
CASSSGTLLAQQETQYF
>TRBV6-4|TRBJ1-2|once|-
TGTGCCAGCAGTGATTTCAACAGTGGCTACACCTTC
CASSDFNSGYTF
>TRBV18|TRBJ2-7|-|-
TGTGCCAGCTCACCACACGGGTACGAGCAGTACTTC
CASSPHGYEQYF
>TRBV7-2|TRBJ1-5|-|-
TGTGCCAGCAGCCCTATGGCGGCAGGGTCCCCCCTAAATCAGCCCCAGCATTTT
CASSPMAAGSPLNQPQHF
>TRBV19|TRBJ1-5|-|-
TGTGCCAGTAGTATAGAGGCGGCGAGCAATCAGCCCCAGCATTTT
CASSIEAASNQPQHF
>TRBV30|TRBJ1-5|-|TRBD1
TGTGCCTGGAGCAGAAGTGGACAGGGGAATCAGCCCCAGCATTTT
CAWSRSGQGNQPQHF
>TRBV19|TRBJ1-4|-|TRBD1
TGTGCCAGTAGAACCGGGACAGGGGGAACCAAGGCCGAAAAACTGTTTTTT
CASRTGTGGTKAEKLFF
>TRBV9|TRBJ2-2|-|-
TGTGCCAGCAGCGCTCCCCTAAGAGAACGGGGAAACACCGGGGAGCTGTTTTTT
CASSAPLRERGNTGELFF
>TRBV7-9|TRBJ2-7|-|-
TGTGCCAGCAGCCCTAACTACGAGCAGTACTTC
CASSPNYEQYF
>TRBV30|TRBJ1-3|once|-
TGTGCCTGGAGTTTGGCGGGGGCAGTCTCTGGAAACACCATATATTTT
CAWSLAGAVSGNTIYF
>TRBV7-3|TRBJ1-2|once|TRBD1
TGTGCCAGCAGCTTAGGGGGACAGGGCTATGGCTACACCTTC
CASSLGGQGYGYTF
>TRBV7-2|TRBJ2-3|-|-
TGTGCCAGCAGCTTAGAAATGCTAGCTACAGGCACAGATACGCAGTATTTT
CASSLEMLATGTDTQYF
>TRBV6-5|TRBJ2-7|-|-
TGTGCCAGCAGTTACGGAGGGGGGGGAAACTACGAGCAGTACTTC
CASSYGGGGNYEQYF
>TRBV7-9|TRBJ2-7|-|-
TGTGCCAGCAGCCCAGGATTCTCTGGCGAGCAGTACTTC
CASSPGFSGEQYF
>TRBV7-2|TRBJ2-7|-|-
TGTGTCTCTGAGACCGGGACATCGTACGAGCAGTACTTC
CVSETGTSYEQYF
>TRBV9|TRBJ1-1|-|-
TGTGCCAGCAGCGTAGCCCAGGGTGGTACTGAAGCTTTCTTT
CASSVAQGGTEAFF
>TRBV13|TRBJ1-5|-|-
TGTGCCAGCAGCCCCGGTCGGGGGGGAGCGCCCCAGCATTTT
CASSPGRGGAPQHF
>TRBV29-1|TRBJ2-5|few|TRBD1
TGCAGCGTTCCCACAGGGGAAGAGACCCAGTACTTC
CSVPTGEETQYF